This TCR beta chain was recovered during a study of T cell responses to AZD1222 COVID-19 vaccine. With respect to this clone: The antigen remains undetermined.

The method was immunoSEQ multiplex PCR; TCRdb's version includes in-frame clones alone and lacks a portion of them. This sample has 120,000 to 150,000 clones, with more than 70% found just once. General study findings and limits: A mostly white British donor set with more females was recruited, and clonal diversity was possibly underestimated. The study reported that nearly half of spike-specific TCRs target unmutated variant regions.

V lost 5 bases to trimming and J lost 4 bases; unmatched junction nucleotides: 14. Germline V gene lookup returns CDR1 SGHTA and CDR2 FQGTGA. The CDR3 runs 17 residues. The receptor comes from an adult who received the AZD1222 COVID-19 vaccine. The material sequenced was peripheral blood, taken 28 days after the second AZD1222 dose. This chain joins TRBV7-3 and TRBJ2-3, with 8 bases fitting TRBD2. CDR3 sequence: CASSPTGREDGADTQYF. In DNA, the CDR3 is TGTGCCAGCAGCCCAACGGGGCGGGAGGACGGGGCAGATACGCAGTATTTT.